This T cell receptor beta chain was observed in a study of T cell changes during pregnancy in multiple sclerosis. Sequencing was performed with immunoSEQ multiplex PCR; in TCRdb, only in-frame clones are kept and a portion is missing. The sample contains just under 50,000 clones, about 91% of which appear only once. The clonotype originates from a female donor with multiple sclerosis, enrolled in a pregnancy study. Sequencing used CD8+ T cells from peripheral blood mononuclear cells, obtained after pregnancy.

The CDR3 sequence: CASSLGAPLGANVLTF. The DNA for the CDR3 is TGTGCCAGCAGCTTGGGCGCCCCGCTCGGGGCCAACGTCCTGACTTTC. This rearrangement joins TRBV5-6 to TRBJ2-6; no definite D call. V lost 0 bases, J lost 4 bases, and 11 bases lay in between. The germline gives CDR1 SGHDT, CDR2 YYEEEE. The CDR3 consists of 16 residues.